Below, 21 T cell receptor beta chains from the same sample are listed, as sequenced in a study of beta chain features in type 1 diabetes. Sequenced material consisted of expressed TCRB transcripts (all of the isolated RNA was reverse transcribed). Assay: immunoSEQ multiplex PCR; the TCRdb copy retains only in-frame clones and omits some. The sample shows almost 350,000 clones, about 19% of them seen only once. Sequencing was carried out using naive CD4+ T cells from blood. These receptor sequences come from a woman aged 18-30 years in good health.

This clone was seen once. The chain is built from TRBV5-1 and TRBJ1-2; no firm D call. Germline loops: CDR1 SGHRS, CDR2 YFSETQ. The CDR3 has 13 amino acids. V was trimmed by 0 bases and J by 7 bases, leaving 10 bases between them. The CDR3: CASSLEAHGGYTF. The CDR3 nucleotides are TGCGCCAGCAGCTTGGAAGCCCATGGTGGCTACACCTTC.

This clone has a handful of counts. The DNA for the CDR3 is TGCAGCGTTTTACTGGTCCCTCCCCCCTACGAGCAGTACTTC. Encoded protein: CSVLLVPPPYEQYF. V usage is TRBV29-1 and J usage is TRBJ2-7; D gene unclear. V gave up 5 bases and J gave up 2 bases, with 16 bases separating them. Germline V gives CDR1 SQVTM, CDR2 ANQGSEA. This CDR3 comprises 14 residues.

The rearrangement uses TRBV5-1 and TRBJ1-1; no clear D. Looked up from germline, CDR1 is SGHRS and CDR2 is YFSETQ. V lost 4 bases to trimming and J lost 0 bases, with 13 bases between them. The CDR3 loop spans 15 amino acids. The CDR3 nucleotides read TGCGCCAGCAGCATTGATTGGGCAGTGAACACTGAAGCTTTCTTT. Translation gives CASSIDWAVNTEAFF.

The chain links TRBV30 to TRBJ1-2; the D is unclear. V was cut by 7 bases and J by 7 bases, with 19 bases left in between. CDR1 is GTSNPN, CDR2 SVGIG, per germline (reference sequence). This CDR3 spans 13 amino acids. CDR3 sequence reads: CASGDFQSGGYTF. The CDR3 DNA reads TGTGCCTCAGGAGACTTCCAAAGCGGTGGCTACACCTTC.

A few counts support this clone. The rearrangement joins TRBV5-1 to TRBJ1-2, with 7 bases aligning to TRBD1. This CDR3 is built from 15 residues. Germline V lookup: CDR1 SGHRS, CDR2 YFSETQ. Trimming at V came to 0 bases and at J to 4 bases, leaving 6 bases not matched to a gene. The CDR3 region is CASSLGGQESYGYTF. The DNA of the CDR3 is TGCGCCAGCAGCTTGGGCGGACAGGAAAGCTATGGCTACACCTTC. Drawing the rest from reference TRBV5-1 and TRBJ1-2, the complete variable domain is KAGVTQTPRYLIKTRGQQVTLSCSPISGHRSVSWYQQTPGQGLQFLFEYFSETQRNKGNFPGRFSGRQFSNSRSEMNVSTLELGDSALYLCASSLGGQESYGYTFGSGTRLTVV.

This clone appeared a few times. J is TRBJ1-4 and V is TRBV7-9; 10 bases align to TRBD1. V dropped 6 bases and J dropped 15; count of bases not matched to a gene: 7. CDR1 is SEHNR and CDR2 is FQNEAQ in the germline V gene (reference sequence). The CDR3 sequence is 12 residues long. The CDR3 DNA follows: TGTGCCAGCAGTACGACAGGGGGCAAATTGTTTTTT. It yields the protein CASSTTGGKLFF.

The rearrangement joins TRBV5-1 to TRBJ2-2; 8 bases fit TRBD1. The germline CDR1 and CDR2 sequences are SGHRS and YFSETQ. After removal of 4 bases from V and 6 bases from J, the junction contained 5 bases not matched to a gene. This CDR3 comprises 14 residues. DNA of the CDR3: TGCGCCAGCAGCGGACAGGGTCGGGCCGGGGAGCTGTTTTTT. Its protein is CASSGQGRAGELFF.

In DNA, the CDR3 is TGTGCCAGCAGCCACGACAGGGATTGGGGCTACACCTTC. Protein: CASSHDRDWGYTF. This chain joins TRBV14 and TRBJ1-2; TRBD1 aligns across 7 bases. This CDR3 comprises 13 residues. With 3 bases clipped from V and 8 bases from J, the junction kept 6 bases outside the gene matches. Germline CDR1 and CDR2: SGHDN and FVKESK.

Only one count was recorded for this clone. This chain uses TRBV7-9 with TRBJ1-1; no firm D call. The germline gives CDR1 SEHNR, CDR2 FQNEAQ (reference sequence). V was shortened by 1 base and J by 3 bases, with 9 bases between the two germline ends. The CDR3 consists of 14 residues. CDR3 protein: CASSLGVRDTEAFF. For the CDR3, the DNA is TGTGCCAGCAGCTTAGGGGTTCGGGACACTGAAGCTTTCTTT.

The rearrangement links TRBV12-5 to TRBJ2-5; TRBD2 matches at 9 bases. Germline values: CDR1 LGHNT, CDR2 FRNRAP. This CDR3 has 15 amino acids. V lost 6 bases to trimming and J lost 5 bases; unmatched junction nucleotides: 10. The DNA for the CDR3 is TGTGCTAGTGGCCTACAGCCCAGCGGGGGGGAGACCCAGTACTTC. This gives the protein CASGLQPSGGETQYF.

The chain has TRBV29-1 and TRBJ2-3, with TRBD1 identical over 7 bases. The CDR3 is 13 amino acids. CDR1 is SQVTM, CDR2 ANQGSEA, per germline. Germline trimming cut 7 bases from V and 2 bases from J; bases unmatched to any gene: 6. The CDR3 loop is CSAEGAITDTQYF. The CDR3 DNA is TGCAGCGCCGAGGGGGCGATCACAGATACGCAGTATTTT.

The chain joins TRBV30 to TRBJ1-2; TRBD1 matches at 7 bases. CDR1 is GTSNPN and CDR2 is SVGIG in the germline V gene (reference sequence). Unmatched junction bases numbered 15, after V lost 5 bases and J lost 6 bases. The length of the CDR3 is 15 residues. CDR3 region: CAWGPLRGGSDGYTF. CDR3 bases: TGTGCCTGGGGTCCCCTTCGAGGGGGCTCAGATGGCTACACCTTC.

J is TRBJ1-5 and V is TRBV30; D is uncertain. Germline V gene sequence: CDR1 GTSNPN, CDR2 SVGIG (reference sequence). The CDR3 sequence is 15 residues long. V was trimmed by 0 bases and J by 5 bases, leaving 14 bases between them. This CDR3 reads CAWSVAEGRYQPQHF. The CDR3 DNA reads TGTGCCTGGAGTGTGGCGGAAGGAAGGTATCAGCCCCAGCATTTT.

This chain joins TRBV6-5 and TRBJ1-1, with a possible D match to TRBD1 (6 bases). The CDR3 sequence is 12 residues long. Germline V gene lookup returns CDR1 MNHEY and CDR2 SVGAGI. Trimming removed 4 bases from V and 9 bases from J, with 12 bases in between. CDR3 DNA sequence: TGTGCCAGCAGTTTGAATCAGGGGAAAGCTTTCTTT. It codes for CASSLNQGKAFF.

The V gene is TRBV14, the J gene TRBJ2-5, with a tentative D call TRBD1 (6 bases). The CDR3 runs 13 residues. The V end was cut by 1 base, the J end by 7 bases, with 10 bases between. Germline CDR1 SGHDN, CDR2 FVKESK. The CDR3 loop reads CASSQVRGGTQYF. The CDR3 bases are TGTGCCAGCAGCCAAGTCCGAGGGGGGACCCAGTACTTC.

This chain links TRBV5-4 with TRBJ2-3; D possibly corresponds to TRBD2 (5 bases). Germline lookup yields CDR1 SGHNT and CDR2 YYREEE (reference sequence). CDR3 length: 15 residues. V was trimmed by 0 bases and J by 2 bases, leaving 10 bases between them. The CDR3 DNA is TGTGCCAGCAGCTTGGGCGAGCGGCTCACAGATACGCAGTATTTT. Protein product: CASSLGERLTDTQYF. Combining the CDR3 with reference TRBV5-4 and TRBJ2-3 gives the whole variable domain ETGVTQSPTHLIKTRGQQVTLRCSSQSGHNTVSWYQQALGQGPQFIFQYYREEENGRGNFPPRFSGLQFPNYSSELNVNALELDDSALYLCASSLGERLTDTQYFGPGTRLTVL.

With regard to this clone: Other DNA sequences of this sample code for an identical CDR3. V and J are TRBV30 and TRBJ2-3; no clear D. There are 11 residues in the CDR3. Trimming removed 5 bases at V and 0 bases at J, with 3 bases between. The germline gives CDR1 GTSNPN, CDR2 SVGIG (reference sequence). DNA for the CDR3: TGTGCCTGGTCTAGCACAGATACGCAGTATTTT. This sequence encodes CAWSSTDTQYF.

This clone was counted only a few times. The CDR3: CAVGQETQYF. For the CDR3, the DNA is TGTGCCGTCGGGCAAGAGACCCAGTACTTC. The genes are TRBV10-3 and TRBJ2-5, with unresolved D. The CDR3 runs to 10 residues. V shed 11 bases and J shed 2 bases, with 6 bases lying between them. Germline loops: CDR1 ENHRY, CDR2 SYGVKD.

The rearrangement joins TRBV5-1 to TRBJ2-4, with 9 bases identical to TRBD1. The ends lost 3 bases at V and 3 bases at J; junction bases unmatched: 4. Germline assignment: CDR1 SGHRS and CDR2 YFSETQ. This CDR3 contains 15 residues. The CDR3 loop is CASSSPGQGKNIQYF. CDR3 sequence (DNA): TGCGCCAGCAGCTCGCCGGGACAGGGCAAAAACATTCAGTACTTC. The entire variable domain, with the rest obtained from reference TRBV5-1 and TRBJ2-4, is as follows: KAGVTQTPRYLIKTRGQQVTLSCSPISGHRSVSWYQQTPGQGLQFLFEYFSETQRNKGNFPGRFSGRQFSNSRSEMNVSTLELGDSALYLCASSSPGQGKNIQYFGAGTRLSVL.

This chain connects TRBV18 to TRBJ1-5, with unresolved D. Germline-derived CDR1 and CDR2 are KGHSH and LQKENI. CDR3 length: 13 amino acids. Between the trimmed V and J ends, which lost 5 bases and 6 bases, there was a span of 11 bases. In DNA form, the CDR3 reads TGTGCCAGCTCAACTGAGGCGGCTCAGCCCCAGCATTTT. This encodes CASSTEAAQPQHF.

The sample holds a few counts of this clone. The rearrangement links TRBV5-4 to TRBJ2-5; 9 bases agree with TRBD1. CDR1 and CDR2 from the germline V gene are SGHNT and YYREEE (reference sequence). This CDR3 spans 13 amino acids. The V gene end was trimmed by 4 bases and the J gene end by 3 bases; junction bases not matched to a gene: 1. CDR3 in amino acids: CASSRDREETQYF. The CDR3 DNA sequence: TGTGCCAGCAGCCGGGACAGGGAAGAGACCCAGTACTTC.